This T cell receptor (beta chain) is from a study of tumor and adjacent non-tumor tissue in lung cancer. Study-level information: Patients comprised some eleven adenocarcinoma, a couple of squamous cell carcinoma and 1 small cell lung cancer. Study-wide points: Tumor TCR diversity, when higher, was linked to shorter survival.

This sample's RNA came from whole unsorted tissue. More than 3 cm separated this lung sample from the edge of the tumor. This clonotype was seen many times. The antigen is not known. V was trimmed by 5 bases and J by 7 bases, leaving 12 bases between them. The germline V gene has CDR1 SQVTM and CDR2 ANQGSEA. This CDR3 spans 11 amino acids. A modified ARM-PCR protocol with three rounds of nested PCR amplified TCRbeta. TCRdb recomputed calls from the multiplex PCR reads with MiXCR, one row per CDR3 protein. This sample has some 100,000 distinct CDR3 sequences; 60% to 65% occur once, and the top ten carry 19%.

The sequencing input was distant non-tumor lung tissue. This receptor was obtained from a man aged 55 to 69 with non-small cell lung cancer. This chain joins TRBV29-1 and TRBJ2-7; the D gene is possibly TRBD1 (5 bases). The CDR3 DNA is TGCAGCGTTTACCAGGGCGTAGAGCAGTACTTC. This encodes CSVYQGVEQYF.